Each of the 15 T cell receptor beta chains below was sequenced from the same sample in a study of post-analysis software for immune sequencing data. Overall study findings and caveats: Patients used a few TRBV segments, including TRBV5-6, TRBV5-1 and TRBV20-1, more often than controls.

No antigen has been assigned to these receptors. Built from TCR beta cDNA, the libraries had unique molecular identifiers in them. TCRdb fed the PCR reads into MiXCR, producing one record per CDR3 protein. This table holds hundreds of thousands of distinct CDR3 sequences, 59% found once. The sample was blood. These receptors were taken from a girl aged 2 to 9 with multiple sclerosis.

This clonotype was counted only a few times. The chain has TRBV13 and TRBJ2-7; D is perhaps TRBD2 (6 bases). The CDR3 runs 15 residues. Germline V gives CDR1 PRHDT, CDR2 FYEKMQ (reference sequence). V lost 0 bases, J lost 7 bases, and 16 bases lay in between. In nucleotides, the CDR3 is TGTGCCAGCAGCTTAGGGGCGGGGAGAACGCGGGAGCAGTACTTC. As protein: CASSLGAGRTREQYF.

V gene TRBV2 combines with J gene TRBJ1-6, with TRBD1 as a possible D gene (5 bases). V lost 8 bases to trimming and J lost 10 bases, with 12 bases between them. Germline values: CDR1 SNHLY, CDR2 FYNNEI. CDR3 length: 12 amino acids. Written as DNA, the CDR3 is TGTGCCAGCCTTCAGGGAGGATCACCCCTCCACTTT. Protein: CASLQGGSPLHF. Variable domain in full (rest from reference TRBV2 and TRBJ1-6): EPEVTQTPSHQVTQMGQEVILRCVPISNHLYFYWYRQILGQKVEFLVSFYNNEISEKSEIFDDQFSVERPDGSNFTLKIRSTKLEDSAMYFCASLQGGSPLHFGNGTRLTVT.

The chain links TRBV11-2 to TRBJ2-7; TRBD1 aligns across 9 bases. CDR1 and CDR2 (germline): SGHAT, FQNNGV. Trimming took 6 bases from V and 4 from J; bases not matched to a gene: 10. The CDR3 is 15 residues long. CDR3 residues: CASRVEQGARYEQYF. DNA of the CDR3: TGTGCCAGCAGAGTCGAACAGGGGGCAAGGTACGAGCAGTACTTC.

The V call is TRBV27, the J call TRBJ2-7; D is unclear. Trimming removed 2 bases at V and 2 bases at J, with 19 bases between. Germline values: CDR1 MNHEY, CDR2 SMNVEV (reference sequence). The CDR3 spans 17 residues. CDR3 in DNA: TGTGCCAGCAGTTTAAAAGGGCCCATCCGAAATCCCTACGAGCAGTACTTC. Encoded protein: CASSLKGPIRNPYEQYF.

This clonotype was detected a few times. The chain carries TRBV2 and TRBJ2-2; TRBD2 is a possible D gene (5 bases). Deletions cut 6 bases from V and 6 bases from J, with 5 bases between. From germline, CDR1 is SNHLY and CDR2 FYNNEI. The CDR3 loop spans 11 amino acids. The CDR3 sequence is CASREAGELFF. The CDR3 bases are TGTGCCAGCAGGGAGGCCGGGGAGCTGTTTTTT. The full variable domain, with the rest looked up from reference TRBV2 and TRBJ2-2, is EPEVTQTPSHQVTQMGQEVILRCVPISNHLYFYWYRQILGQKVEFLVSFYNNEISEKSEIFDDQFSVERPDGSNFTLKIRSTKLEDSAMYFCASREAGELFFGEGSRLTVL.

This clonotype was seen just once. The chain joins TRBV2 to TRBJ2-1; 8 positions match TRBD2. In germline, CDR1 is SNHLY, CDR2 FYNNEI. Germline trimming cut 4 bases from V and 4 bases from J; bases unmatched to any gene: 12. The CDR3 is 17 residues long. The CDR3 DNA reads TGTGCCAGCAGTGTCAACCGAGCGGGAGTTGGATACAATGAGCAGTTCTTC. It yields the protein CASSVNRAGVGYNEQFF.

There are a few counts of this clonotype. The chain carries TRBV6-4 and TRBJ2-3; 10 bases are shared with TRBD2. Germline V gene sequence: CDR1 MRHNA, CDR2 SNTAGT. The CDR3 runs 15 residues. Trimming cost V 3 bases and J 5 bases; bases outside gene matches: 5. The CDR3 bases are TGTGCCAGCAGTGATACAGCGGGGGGGCAAGATACGCAGTATTTT. It translates to CASSDTAGGQDTQYF.

The chain combines TRBV20-1 with TRBJ2-7; 7 nucleotides align to TRBD1. The CDR3 contains 13 residues. Germline V gives CDR1 DFQATT, CDR2 SNEGSKA (reference sequence). V trimming: 6 bases; J trimming: 5 bases; junction bases outside the gene matches: 10. CDR3 sequence reads: CSALTGRVDEQYF. The DNA for the CDR3 is TGCAGTGCATTGACAGGGAGAGTGGACGAGCAGTACTTC.

The rearrangement links TRBV7-3 to TRBJ2-1; 7 bases are a match to TRBD2. Germline values: CDR1 SGHTA, CDR2 FQGTGA. The CDR3 spans 17 residues. Trimming removed 1 base from V and 6 bases from J; junction bases left unmatched: 12. The CDR3 is CASSLISLVGGSNEQFF. The CDR3 DNA reads TGTGCCAGCAGCTTAATAAGTCTAGTGGGAGGGTCCAATGAGCAGTTCTTC.

The chain links TRBV20-1 to TRBJ1-5, with a weak D call TRBD1 (5 bases). The CDR3 has 15 residues. Between the trimmed V and J ends, which lost 6 bases and 0 bases, there was a span of 15 bases. Germline CDR1 reads DFQATT; CDR2 reads SNEGSKA (reference sequence). CDR3 residues: CSARRLGDSNQPQHF. CDR3 in DNA: TGCAGTGCCCGTCGGTTGGGGGATAGCAATCAGCCCCAGCATTTT.

The chain combines TRBV29-1 with TRBJ2-3; unclear D gene. Germline V gene data show CDR1 as SQVTM and CDR2 as ANQGSEA. The V gene lost 6 bases and the J gene lost 0 bases, with 13 bases spanning the gap. The CDR3 sequence is 14 residues long. The CDR3 DNA sequence: TGCAGCGTCGCGAAGGGTCTTAGCACAGATACGCAGTATTTT. Translating gives CSVAKGLSTDTQYF.

This clonotype came up a few times. This sequence joins TRBV7-9 and TRBJ1-2; a weak D match, TRBD1 (5 bases). Trimming took off 6 bases at V and 8 bases at J, with 16 bases between the two ends. The CDR3 totals 13 residues. The germline V gene has CDR1 SEHNR and CDR2 FQNEAQ (reference sequence). The CDR3 sequence: CASRHASGGGYTF. The CDR3 DNA sequence: TGTGCCAGCAGGCACGCGTCCGGGGGAGGCTACACCTTC.

A remark on this clonotype: An end of the junction does not agree with germline; a read error may underlie this. The rearrangement joins TRBV5-1 to TRBJ2-1; 16 nucleotides line up with TRBD2. Germline values: CDR1 SGHRS, CDR2 YFSETQ. The CDR3 sequence is 17 residues long. CDR3 region: CANSLGLAGGPGNEQFF. CDR3 coding DNA: TGCGCCAACAGCTTGGGACTAGCGGGAGGGCCGGGAAATGAGCAGTTCTTC.

This clonotype showed up just a few times. The J gene is TRBJ2-5, the V gene TRBV7-2; 8 nucleotides line up with TRBD2. Germline lookup yields CDR1 SGHTA and CDR2 FQGNSA. J was trimmed by 5 bases and V by 2 bases; bases with no gene match: 10. The CDR3 runs to 16 residues. The CDR3 DNA reads TGTGCCAGCAGCTTATTGTGGCGGGGGGCCGGGGAGACCCAGTACTTC. This codes for CASSLLWRGAGETQYF.

V is TRBV29-1 and J is TRBJ2-1, with D unresolved. The length of the CDR3 is 13 residues. Germline V gene sequence: CDR1 SQVTM, CDR2 ANQGSEA. V lost 4 bases and J lost 0, with 7 bases in between. CDR3 residues: CSVAAVSYNEQFF. CDR3 coding DNA: TGCAGCGTTGCTGCGGTCTCCTACAATGAGCAGTTCTTC.